Below, 26 T cell receptor beta chains from the same sample are listed, as sequenced in a study of OX40 agonist ivuxolimab in advanced cancers. Assay used: immunoSEQ multiplex PCR; TCRdb lists only in-frame clones, some missing. The data contain 80,000 to 100,000 clones, 80% to 90% of them seen just once; the ten biggest clones take up 0.7% to 1%. The sequenced sample was CD4+ or CD8+ T cells sorted from blood, obtained in a trial of the OX40 agonist ivuxolimab. Receptor source: an adult with an advanced solid tumor such as melanoma, head and neck, liver or kidney cancer.

The V and J genes are TRBV7-9 and TRBJ2-3, with TRBD1 matching 7 bases. Looked up from germline, CDR1 is SEHNR and CDR2 is FQNEAQ (reference sequence). CDR3 length: 15 amino acids. V lost 0 bases and J lost 4; bases outside the gene matches: 4. In nucleotides, the CDR3 is TGTGCCAGCAGCTTAGCCACAGGGGCTGCAGATACGCAGTATTTT. It encodes CASSLATGAADTQYF.

This clone was seen more than once but under ten times. The rearrangement joins TRBV9 to TRBJ1-2; weak D call: TRBD1 (5 bases). V was shortened by 4 bases and J by 4 bases, with 17 bases between the two germline ends. Germline V gives CDR1 SGDLS, CDR2 YYNGEE. There are 15 residues in the CDR3. The CDR3: CASSSRDRPSYGYTF. The DNA of the CDR3 is TGTGCCAGCAGCTCGCGCGACAGACCATCCTATGGCTACACCTTC.

V usage is TRBV5-1 and J usage is TRBJ1-1; D is unresolved. CDR3 length equals 15 residues. V lost 5 bases, J lost 0 bases, and 14 bases lay in between. Per the germline V gene, CDR1 is SGHRS and CDR2 is YFSETQ. The DNA for the CDR3 is TGCGCCAGCAGGTACCTAAGTGGGGTGAACACTGAAGCTTTCTTT. Translated: CASRYLSGVNTEAFF. The variable domain in full, completed from reference TRBV5-1 and TRBJ1-1, reads KAGVTQTPRYLIKTRGQQVTLSCSPISGHRSVSWYQQTPGQGLQFLFEYFSETQRNKGNFPGRFSGRQFSNSRSEMNVSTLELGDSALYLCASRYLSGVNTEAFFGQGTRLTVV.

The CDR3 loop is CASSSTAVGNQPQHF. The CDR3 bases are TGTGCCAGCAGCAGTACAGCCGTCGGCAATCAGCCCCAGCATTTT. The chain uses TRBV7-2 and TRBJ1-5; D not certain. Trimming shortened V by 5 bases and J by 2 bases, and 13 bases separated the two germline ends. Germline V gene sequence: CDR1 SGHTA, CDR2 FQGNSA. CDR3 length equals 15 residues.

The chain recombines TRBV5-8 with TRBJ2-5; possible D gene TRBD2, 7 bases. Germline V gene sequence: CDR1 SGHTS, CDR2 YDEGEE. CDR3 length equals 13 residues. Between the trimmed V and J ends, which lost 4 bases and 5 bases, there was a span of 12 bases. The CDR3 DNA is TGTGCCAGCAGCCCCGGGGGGCTGGAGACCCAGTACTTC. This codes for CASSPGGLETQYF.

The V call is TRBV5-1, the J call TRBJ2-5; D might be TRBD2 (6 bases). V was pared by 4 bases and J by 0 bases, with 10 bases between. Germline assignment: CDR1 SGHRS and CDR2 YFSETQ. This CDR3 is built from 14 residues. CDR3 DNA: TGCGCCAGCAGCCCGGGAGAGTACCAAGAGACCCAGTACTTC. Its protein is CASSPGEYQETQYF.

The chain has TRBV7-9 and TRBJ1-2; D gene ambiguous. This CDR3 is built from 12 residues. Germline assignment: CDR1 SEHNR and CDR2 FQNEAQ (reference sequence). Trimming stripped 3 bases from V and 4 bases from J, with 6 bases between. This CDR3 reads CASSFGVYGYTF. The DNA of the CDR3 is TGTGCCAGCAGCTTTGGGGTCTATGGCTACACCTTC. Drawing the rest from reference TRBV7-9 and TRBJ1-2, the complete variable domain is DTGVSQNPRHKITKRGQNVTFRCDPISEHNRLYWYRQTLGQGPEFLTYFQNEAQLEKSRLLSDRFSAERPKGSFSTLEIQRTEQGDSAMYLCASSFGVYGYTFGSGTRLTVV.

This chain connects TRBV6-5 to TRBJ1-2; D is possibly TRBD1 (5 bases). CDR1 and CDR2 from the germline V gene are MNHEY and SVGAGI. The V gene lost 1 base and the J gene lost 8 bases, with 8 bases spanning the gap. The CDR3 spans 12 residues. This CDR3 is CASSYWGGGYTF. DNA for the CDR3: TGTGCCAGCAGTTACTGGGGGGGAGGCTACACCTTC.

The V call is TRBV25-1, the J call TRBJ2-1; D is perhaps TRBD1 (6 bases). Germline CDR1 reads MGHDK; CDR2 reads SYGVNS. Trimming pared 8 bases from V and 5 bases from J, leaving 16 bases between. The CDR3 length is 14 residues. CDR3: CASALGTLNNEQFF. The CDR3 coding sequence is TGTGCCAGCGCTCTTGGGACATTGAACAATGAGCAGTTCTTC.

V usage is TRBV28 and J usage is TRBJ2-2, with 12 bases lining up with TRBD1. The CDR3 runs to 18 residues. Trimming took 3 bases from V and 6 from J; bases not matched to a gene: 11. Germline V CDR1 and CDR2: MDHEN, SYDVKM. The CDR3 DNA follows: TGTGCCAGCAGTTTTCCCGGGACAGGGGGCTGGTCCTCCGGGGAGCTGTTTTTT. Its protein is CASSFPGTGGWSSGELFF.

The gene calls are TRBV6-6 and TRBJ2-7, with TRBD1 matching 8 bases. The CDR3 has 15 residues. Germline values: CDR1 MNHNY, CDR2 SVGAGI (reference sequence). The trim removed 2 bases at V and 7 bases at J, leaving 10 bases unmatched. The CDR3 here is CASSYIWTGSSEQYF. The CDR3 region has the DNA TGTGCCAGCAGTTACATTTGGACAGGGTCGAGTGAGCAGTACTTC.

This clone was seen just once. The V gene is TRBV5-1, the J gene TRBJ2-1; 10 bases agree with TRBD1. Germline trimming cut 2 bases from V and 7 bases from J; bases unmatched to any gene: 6. In germline, CDR1 is SGHRS, CDR2 YFSETQ. This CDR3 comprises 15 residues. The CDR3 protein is CASSLGTGANNEQFF. The CDR3 nucleotides are TGCGCCAGCAGCTTAGGGACAGGGGCGAATAATGAGCAGTTCTTC.

This clone was counted between two and nine times. The chain combines TRBV19 with TRBJ2-2; D gene unclear. This CDR3 is 12 amino acids long. Trimming removed 8 bases at V and 1 base at J, with 5 bases between. Germline V gene lookup returns CDR1 LNHDA and CDR2 SQIVND (reference sequence). Here the CDR3 reads CASGMNTGELFF. The DNA of the CDR3 is TGTGCCAGTGGGATGAACACCGGGGAGCTGTTTTTT.

This chain links TRBV19 with TRBJ1-2; the D gene is possibly TRBD1 (6 bases). The CDR3 length is 13 residues. Per germline, CDR1 LNHDA and CDR2 SQIVND (reference sequence). Trimming took off 1 base at V and 6 bases at J, with 9 bases between the two ends. Here the CDR3 DNA reads TGTGCCAGTAGTATAGGACGGGGGCATGGCTACACCTTC. Translated: CASSIGRGHGYTF. Full variable domain (rest looked up from reference TRBV19 and TRBJ1-2): DGGITQSPKYLFRKEGQNVTLSCEQNLNHDAMYWYRQDPGQGLRLIYYSQIVNDFQKGDIAEGYSVSREKKESFPLTVTSAQKNPTAFYLCASSIGRGHGYTFGSGTRLTVV.

This rearrangement joins TRBV9 to TRBJ2-3; D is unresolved. The CDR3 is 12 amino acids. CDR1 and CDR2 from the germline V gene are SGDLS and YYNGEE. V was trimmed by 3 bases and J by 5 bases, leaving 7 bases between them. DNA for the CDR3: TGTGCCAGCAGCGAACAACAAGATACGCAGTATTTT. Translated: CASSEQQDTQYF.

The chain uses TRBV18 and TRBJ1-2; 7 bases agree with TRBD1. Germline CDR1 and CDR2: KGHSH and LQKENI. The V gene end was trimmed by 6 bases and the J gene end by 2 bases; junction bases not matched to a gene: 3. The CDR3 contains 13 residues. The CDR3 loop reads CASSSGQNYGYTF. The CDR3 DNA reads TGTGCCAGCTCGTCGGGACAGAACTATGGCTACACCTTC.

The chain joins TRBV7-2 to TRBJ2-3; maybe TRBD2 (7 bases). Germline V lookup: CDR1 SGHTA, CDR2 FQGNSA. The ends were cut back, 5 bases at V and 2 bases at J, with 17 bases in the middle. The CDR3 is 16 amino acids. CDR3 coding DNA: TGTGCCAGCAGCCCTCCCGCGGGGGCCTTCACAGATACGCAGTATTTT. As protein: CASSPPAGAFTDTQYF.

The chain employs TRBV18 and TRBJ1-2, with 10 bases matching TRBD1. V was clipped by 2 bases and J by 7 bases; unmatched bases: 4. The CDR3 extends over 14 amino acids. Germline loops: CDR1 KGHSH, CDR2 LQKENI. The DNA for the CDR3 is TGTGCCAGCTCACCAGGGACAGGGGCGGTTGGCTACACCTTC. Its translation is CASSPGTGAVGYTF.

J is TRBJ1-1 and V is TRBV2, with D perhaps matching TRBD1 (6 bases). The CDR3 loop spans 13 amino acids. V was pared by 4 bases and J by 4 bases, with 10 bases between. Per germline, CDR1 SNHLY and CDR2 FYNNEI. The CDR3 here is CASSVKGGTEAFF. The DNA of the CDR3 is TGTGCCAGCAGTGTAAAGGGGGGCACTGAAGCTTTCTTT.

V is TRBV6-5 and J is TRBJ2-1; 7 nucleotides line up with TRBD1. In germline, CDR1 is MNHEY, CDR2 SVGAGI. The CDR3 has 15 amino acids. V shed 6 bases and J 0 bases; nucleotides not matched to a gene: 5. The CDR3 bases are TGTGCCAGCAGCCTACAGGGGAGCTCCTACAATGAGCAGTTCTTC. Translated: CASSLQGSSYNEQFF.

The chain is built from TRBV29-1 and TRBJ1-1; D unclear. The CDR3 has 11 residues. V lost 3 bases, J lost 1 base, and 3 bases lay in between. Germline CDR1 is SQVTM and CDR2 is ANQGSEA. The CDR3 reads CSVEGNTEAFF. The CDR3 DNA is TGCAGCGTTGAGGGGAACACTGAAGCTTTCTTT.

This clone was detected a few times. This sequence joins TRBV19 and TRBJ1-4; D call uncertain. The CDR3 contains 13 residues. CDR1 is LNHDA and CDR2 is SQIVND in the germline V gene (reference sequence). V was shortened by 7 bases and J by 0 bases, with 6 bases between the two germline ends. Here the CDR3 DNA reads TGTGCCAGTACGAAACCAACTAATGAAAAACTGTTTTTT. Translated, it gives CASTKPTNEKLFF.

The V call is TRBV7-2, the J call TRBJ2-7, with TRBD1 identical over 12 bases. CDR3 length equals 14 residues. Germline lookup yields CDR1 SGHTA and CDR2 FQGNSA. J was trimmed by 5 bases and V by 10 bases; bases with no gene match: 9. The CDR3 nucleotides read TGTGCCACGTTCTCGGGACAGGGGGCCCACGAGCAGTACTTC. This codes for CATFSGQGAHEQYF.

This chain joins TRBV7-2 and TRBJ1-2, with a weak D call TRBD1 (5 bases). CDR1 SGHTA and CDR2 FQGNSA come from the germline V gene. Trimming removed 5 bases at V and 0 bases at J, with 10 bases between. CDR3 length equals 14 residues. CDR3 bases: TGTGCCAGCAGCCCCCAGGGTCCTAACTATGGCTACACCTTC. It specifies CASSPQGPNYGYTF.

The rearrangement uses TRBV10-3 and TRBJ2-1; 11 nucleotides agree with TRBD1. CDR3 length: 14 residues. V trimming: 6 bases; J trimming: 5 bases; junction bases outside the gene matches: 3. Germline loops: CDR1 ENHRY, CDR2 SYGVKD. The CDR3 bases are TGTGCCATCAGGCGGACAGGGGGCAACAATGAGCAGTTCTTC. This codes for CAIRRTGGNNEQFF.

Only a few counts were recorded for this clone. The chain carries TRBV9 and TRBJ2-3; D not certain. This CDR3 is built from 14 residues. V was shortened by 2 bases and J by 2 bases, with 9 bases between the two germline ends. Germline V CDR1 and CDR2: SGDLS, YYNGEE. The CDR3 region is CASSVEVITDTQYF. Here the CDR3 DNA reads TGTGCCAGCAGCGTTGAGGTAATCACAGATACGCAGTATTTT.